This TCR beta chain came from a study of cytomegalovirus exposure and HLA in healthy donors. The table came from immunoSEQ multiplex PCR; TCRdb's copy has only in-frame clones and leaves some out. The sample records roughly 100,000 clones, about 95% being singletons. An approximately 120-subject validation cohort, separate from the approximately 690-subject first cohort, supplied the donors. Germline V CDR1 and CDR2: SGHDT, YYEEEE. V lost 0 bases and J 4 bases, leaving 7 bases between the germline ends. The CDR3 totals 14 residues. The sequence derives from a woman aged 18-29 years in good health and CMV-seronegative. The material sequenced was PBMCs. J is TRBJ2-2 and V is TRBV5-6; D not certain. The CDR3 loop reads CASSLAYPTGELFF. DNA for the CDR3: TGTGCCAGCAGCTTGGCCTATCCCACCGGGGAGCTGTTTTTT.